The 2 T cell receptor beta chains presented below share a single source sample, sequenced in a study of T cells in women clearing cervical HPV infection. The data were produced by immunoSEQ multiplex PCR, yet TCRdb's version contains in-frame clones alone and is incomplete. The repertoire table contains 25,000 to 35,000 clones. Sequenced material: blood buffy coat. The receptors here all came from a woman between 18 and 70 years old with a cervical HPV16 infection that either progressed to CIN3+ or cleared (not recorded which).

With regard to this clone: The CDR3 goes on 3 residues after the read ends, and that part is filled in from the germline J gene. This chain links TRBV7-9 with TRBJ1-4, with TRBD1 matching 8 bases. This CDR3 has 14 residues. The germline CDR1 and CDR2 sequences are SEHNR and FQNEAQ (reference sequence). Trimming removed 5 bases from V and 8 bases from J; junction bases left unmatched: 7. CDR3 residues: CASSPDRASEKLFF. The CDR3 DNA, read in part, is TGTGCCAGCAGCCCGGACAGGGCGTCGGAAAAA.

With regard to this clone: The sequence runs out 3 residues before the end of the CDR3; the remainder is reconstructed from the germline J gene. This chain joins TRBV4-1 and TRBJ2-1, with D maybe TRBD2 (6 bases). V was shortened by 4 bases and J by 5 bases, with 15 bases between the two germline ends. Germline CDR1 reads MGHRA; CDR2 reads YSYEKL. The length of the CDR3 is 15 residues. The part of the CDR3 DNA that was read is TGCGCCAGCAGCCTCTATGGGGGGACTGACAATGAG. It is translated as CASSLYGGTDNE. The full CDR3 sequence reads CASSLYGGTDNEQFF.